The next 21 T cell receptor beta chains were all read from a single sample in a study of blood T cell repertoires in COVID-19. Produced via immunoSEQ multiplex PCR; TCRdb's table is partial and in-frame only. The top ten clones hold 6.2% of a sample with more than 35,000 clones, roughly nine tenths of them seen once. Sequencing was carried out using peripheral blood. The receptors stem from a human donor in a cohort sampled during active COVID-19.

J is TRBJ1-5 and V is TRBV6-5, with D uncertain. Between the trimmed V and J ends, which lost 6 bases and 6 bases, there was a span of 6 bases. The length of the CDR3 is 11 residues. Germline V gene sequence: CDR1 MNHEY, CDR2 SVGAGI. CDR3 in amino acids: CASSRGQPQHF. The CDR3 DNA reads as TGTGCCAGCAGCCGGGGTCAGCCCCAGCATTTT.

The chain employs TRBV5-4 and TRBJ2-5; D possibly corresponds to TRBD1 (5 bases). Germline assignment: CDR1 SGHNT and CDR2 YYREEE (reference sequence). Deletions cut 3 bases from V and 5 bases from J, with 11 bases between. The CDR3 extends over 13 amino acids. In nucleotides, the CDR3 is TGTGCCAGCAGCTCAGGGATCGGGGAGACCCAGTACTTC. As protein: CASSSGIGETQYF.

The chain is built from TRBV4-1 and TRBJ1-5; D is possibly TRBD1 (5 bases). The germline gives CDR1 MGHRA, CDR2 YSYEKL. The CDR3 runs 15 residues. V dropped 1 base and J dropped 5 bases, with 12 bases sitting between them. The CDR3 region has the DNA TGCGCCAGCAGCCAAGTGGCAGGGTCCGATCAGCCCCAGCATTTT. It specifies CASSQVAGSDQPQHF.

This clone was found a few times. The rearrangement links TRBV5-4 to TRBJ1-1; unclear D gene. This CDR3 is built from 14 residues. Per the germline V gene, CDR1 is SGHNT and CDR2 is YYREEE (reference sequence). V lost 4 bases, J lost 2 bases, and 12 bases lay in between. CDR3 sequence (DNA): TGTGCCAGCAGCGGCCGTGTGGTTAACACTGAAGCTTTCTTT. Encoded protein: CASSGRVVNTEAFF.

This CDR3 reads CASSQDRGRDTQYF. The CDR3 region has the DNA TGTGCCAGCAGCCAAGACAGGGGTCGAGATACGCAGTATTTT. The chain is built from TRBV4-2 and TRBJ2-3, with D maybe TRBD1 (6 bases). V was clipped by 0 bases and J by 5 bases, with 9 bases between them. The CDR3 length is 14 residues. Germline values: CDR1 LGHNA, CDR2 YNFKEQ.

The chain employs TRBV24-1 and TRBJ2-1; TRBD2 aligns across 7 bases. V shed 5 bases, J shed 2 bases, and the junction held 2 bases outside the gene matches. The CDR3 consists of 14 residues. Germline V gives CDR1 KGHDR, CDR2 SFDVKD. CDR3: CATSGTSPYNEQFF. CDR3 nucleotide sequence: TGTGCCACCAGTGGGACTAGTCCCTACAATGAGCAGTTCTTC.

The chain uses TRBV5-1 and TRBJ2-5; D is uncertain. Germline assignment: CDR1 SGHRS and CDR2 YFSETQ. Between the trimmed V and J ends, which lost 4 bases and 3 bases, there was a span of 13 bases. The CDR3 sequence is 14 residues long. CDR3 region: CASSLENREETQYF. As DNA, the CDR3 is TGCGCCAGCAGCCTGGAAAACCGGGAAGAGACCCAGTACTTC.

This clone came up once. The chain joins TRBV5-8 to TRBJ2-7; tentatively, D is TRBD1 (5 bases). Germline assignment: CDR1 SGHTS and CDR2 YDEGEE. V was clipped by 0 bases and J by 4 bases, with 11 bases between them. This CDR3 comprises 14 residues. CDR3 region: CASSLGTITYEQYF. CDR3 sequence (DNA): TGTGCCAGCAGCTTGGGGACAATAACATACGAGCAGTACTTC.

The rearrangement uses TRBV29-1 and TRBJ2-4; D gene uncertain. The CDR3 has 11 residues. V was shortened by 7 bases and J by 1 base, with 5 bases between the two germline ends. The germline V gene has CDR1 SQVTM and CDR2 ANQGSEA. In DNA form, the CDR3 reads TGCAGCGCCGGGGCCAAAAACATTCAGTACTTC. This encodes CSAGAKNIQYF.

The chain combines TRBV5-4 with TRBJ1-1; possible D gene TRBD1, 5 bases. The CDR3 loop spans 14 amino acids. CDR1 SGHNT and CDR2 YYREEE come from the germline V gene (reference sequence). The germline V and J ends were trimmed by 3 bases and 1 base, with 10 bases remaining between them. The CDR3 spells CASSSRRGNTEAFF. The DNA of the CDR3 is TGTGCCAGCAGCTCGCGAAGGGGGAACACTGAAGCTTTCTTT.

The V call is TRBV5-1, the J call TRBJ2-1, with 9 positions matching TRBD2. This CDR3 region has 15 residues. After removal of 4 bases from V and 4 bases from J, the junction contained 6 bases not matched to a gene. Germline CDR1 is SGHRS and CDR2 is YFSETQ. The DNA of the CDR3 is TGCGCCAGCAGCGAAGGGACTAGCAATTACAATGAGCAGTTCTTC. Translated: CASSEGTSNYNEQFF.

This sequence joins TRBV5-1 and TRBJ1-2, with 7 nucleotides matching TRBD1. The CDR3 contains 15 residues. V trimming: 4 bases; J trimming: 8 bases; junction bases outside the gene matches: 14. CDR1 is SGHRS and CDR2 is YFSETQ in the germline V gene. This CDR3 is CASSQNTGVLSGYTF. In nucleotides, the CDR3 is TGCGCCAGCAGCCAAAACACAGGGGTCTTGAGCGGCTACACCTTC.

In this sample, this clone turned up a few times. The chain employs TRBV6-2 or TRBV6-3 and TRBJ1-5, with D perhaps TRBD1 (6 bases). CDR1 and CDR2 from the germline V gene are MNHEY and SVGEGT. The CDR3 runs 14 residues. V was shortened by 2 bases and J by 6 bases, with 11 bases between the two germline ends. The CDR3 DNA sequence: TGTGCCAGCAGTTACGGAACAGGGACTCAGCCCCAGCATTTT. It encodes CASSYGTGTQPQHF.

This chain links TRBV2 with TRBJ1-1, with 10 nucleotides matching TRBD1. V lost 6 bases to trimming and J lost 4 bases; unmatched junction nucleotides: 5. This CDR3 comprises 14 residues. CDR1 and CDR2 from the germline V gene are SNHLY and FYNNEI. The CDR3 loop reads CASRGTGAGTEAFF. Here the CDR3 DNA reads TGTGCCAGCAGAGGGACAGGGGCGGGCACTGAAGCTTTCTTT.

CDR3 loop: CASSLTGAYQPQHF. In DNA, the CDR3 is TGTGCCAGCAGCTTAACAGGGGCGTATCAGCCCCAGCATTTT. The chain is built from TRBV6-5 and TRBJ1-5; TRBD1 aligns across 7 bases. The V segment lost 6 bases and the J segment 5 bases; nucleotides outside the gene matches: 7. From germline, CDR1 is MNHEY and CDR2 SVGAGI. The CDR3 is 14 amino acids.

This clone appeared a single time. Here the CDR3 DNA reads TGTGCCAGTAGGAGGAGGGAGGAACAGCCCCAGCATTTT. It is translated as CASRRREEQPQHF. This chain joins TRBV27 and TRBJ1-5; D is unclear. The CDR3 sequence is 13 residues long. The V gene's germline CDR1 is MNHEY and CDR2 SMNVEV (reference sequence). V shed 9 bases and J shed 7 bases, with 16 bases lying between them.

V is TRBV5-1 and J is TRBJ2-5; a weak D match, TRBD1 (5 bases). The length of the CDR3 is 13 residues. Trimming took off 3 bases at V and 7 bases at J, with 13 bases between the two ends. Germline CDR1 reads SGHRS; CDR2 reads YFSETQ. For the CDR3, the DNA is TGCGCCAGCAGCTCAACAGGTGACGGGACCCAGTACTTC. Protein product: CASSSTGDGTQYF.

The chain recombines TRBV7-2 with TRBJ2-3; D is perhaps TRBD1 (6 bases). Trimming removed 4 bases from V and 5 bases from J, with 10 bases in between. Germline V CDR1 and CDR2: SGHTA, FQGNSA. The CDR3 is 13 residues long. CDR3 loop: CASSSPGVDTQYF. The DNA for the CDR3 is TGTGCCAGCAGCTCACCAGGGGTAGATACGCAGTATTTT.

The chain recombines TRBV7-2 with TRBJ2-7; D may be TRBD1 (5 bases). Germline-derived CDR1 and CDR2 are SGHTA and FQGNSA. The CDR3 covers 14 residues. Trimming removed 3 bases at V and 0 bases at J, with 9 bases between. CDR3 DNA sequence: TGTGCCAGCAGCTTTAGGGGCAGCTCCTACGAGCAGTACTTC. Protein product: CASSFRGSSYEQYF.

The chain recombines TRBV11-2 with TRBJ2-5, with D possibly being TRBD1 (6 bases). Germline CDR1 reads SGHAT; CDR2 reads FQNNGV. The V end was cut by 5 bases, the J end by 3 bases, with 22 bases between. CDR3 length: 17 amino acids. The CDR3 DNA follows: TGTGCCAGCAGCCAAGAGGTGTTGTGGGCAGGGGAAGAGACCCAGTACTTC. Translating it yields CASSQEVLWAGEETQYF. Drawing the rest from reference TRBV11-2 and TRBJ2-5, the complete variable domain is EAGVAQSPRYKIIEKRQSVAFWCNPISGHATLYWYQQILGQGPKLLIQFQNNGVVDDSQLPKDRFSAERLKGVDSTLKIQPAKLEDSAVYLCASSQEVLWAGEETQYFGPGTRLLVL.

The sample holds one count of this clone. The chain's CDR3 is CASSPVSTGELFF. DNA of the CDR3: TGTGCCAGCTCACCAGTCTCCACCGGGGAGCTGTTTTTT. The genes are TRBV18 and TRBJ2-2; D is unresolved. Germline V gene data show CDR1 as KGHSH and CDR2 as LQKENI. Deletions cut 2 bases from V and 4 bases from J, with 5 bases between. The CDR3 covers 13 residues.